This T cell receptor (beta chain) is drawn from a study of control samples from healthy donors and cancer patients (dated by TCRdb to the early 2020s). CDR1 is given as SGDLS and CDR2 as YYNGEE, both from the germline V gene. V gives up 0 bases and J gives up 5 bases, and the segment between their germline ends measures 5 bases. Counted from cysteine to phenylalanine, this CDR3 has 12 amino acids. Kept here is only the CDR3 DNA, which spans 36 bases and is read in frame from base 1. For this clone: Its target antigen remains unknown. No much larger clone is present one base from it, and per-base qualities are unavailable. This CDR3 is also generated by other DNA sequences in the sample.

The receptor library was made with the immunoSEQ multiplex PCR assay. Not all clones reach the TCRdb copy of this immuneACCESS table, which keeps in-frame sequences only. Checked studies attribute under half of the gap to unresolved V genes and leave the rest unexplained. The sample has about 140,000 clones on record, 91% of them singletons. The top ten clonotypes cover about 7.1% of the sample. Specimen: blood. The chain is encoded by TRBV9 joined to TRBJ1-2, with a tentative D gene TRBD1 over 5 matching bases. The receptor comes from a young man in good health. This receptor carries the CDR3 CASSVGGYGYTF. The base sequence is TGTGCCAGCAGCGTAGGGGGGTATGGCTACACCTTC.